This passage covers 8 T cell receptor beta chains from one sample sequenced in a study of OX40 agonist ivuxolimab in advanced cancers. The repertoire was sequenced with immunoSEQ multiplex PCR; TCRdb's copy has only in-frame clones and lacks some. The sample lists 50,000 to 85,000 clones; around 90% were seen once. The material sequenced was CD4+ or CD8+ T cells sorted from blood, taken in a trial of the OX40 agonist ivuxolimab. These receptors were obtained from an adult with an advanced solid tumor such as melanoma, head and neck, liver or kidney cancer.

V usage is TRBV10-3 and J usage is TRBJ2-2, with D maybe TRBD2 (6 bases). The CDR3 has 14 residues. Germline-derived CDR1 and CDR2 are ENHRY and SYGVKD. Trimming shortened V by 2 bases and J by 7 bases, and 11 bases separated the two germline ends. CDR3 residues: CAISEGGTHGELFF. In nucleotides, the CDR3 is TGTGCCATCAGTGAGGGAGGGACGCACGGGGAGCTGTTTTTT.

CDR3 DNA sequence: TGTGCCAGCTCGCCCCCGGGACAGCGTGGTGAGCAGTTCTTC. It translates to CASSPPGQRGEQFF. The chain has TRBV18 and TRBJ2-1; TRBD1 matches at 7 bases. CDR1 and CDR2 (germline): KGHSH, LQKENI. The CDR3 is made up of 14 amino acids. The V segment lost 6 bases and the J segment 9 bases; nucleotides outside the gene matches: 11. The full variable domain, completed using reference TRBV18 and TRBJ2-1, is NAGVMQNPRHLVRRRGQEARLRCSPMKGHSHVYWYRQLPEEGLKFMVYLQKENIIDESGMPKERFSAEFPKEGPSILRIQQVVRGDSAAYFCASSPPGQRGEQFFGPGTRLTVL.

This clone was recorded a few times. Its ends do not fully match the called genes, so a read error is possible. The chain has TRBV5-1 and TRBJ2-1, with 7 bases fitting TRBD2. Germline V CDR1 and CDR2: SGHRS, YFSETQ. The CDR3 extends over 15 amino acids. CDR3 residues: CASTLGLAAYNEQFF. The CDR3 DNA sequence: TGCGCCAGCACCTTGGGGCTAGCGGCCTACAATGAGCAGTTCTTC.

V is TRBV10-2 and J is TRBJ2-3; D possibly corresponds to TRBD2 (7 bases). Trimming cost V 8 bases and J 6 bases, with 15 bases left between them. Germline values: CDR1 WSHSY, CDR2 SAAADI. CDR3 length: 13 amino acids. The CDR3 DNA reads as TGCGCCAGCGGGGGGGCTAGTATGGATACGCAGTATTTT. As protein: CASGGASMDTQYF.

The chain is built from TRBV27 and TRBJ2-7, with unresolved D. The length of the CDR3 is 14 residues. V dropped 6 bases and J dropped 2 bases, with 14 bases sitting between them. CDR1 is MNHEY and CDR2 is SMNVEV in the germline V gene (reference sequence). The CDR3 DNA is TGTGCCAGCAGCGCCAATGGACCGACCTACGAGCAGTACTTC. The encoded protein is CASSANGPTYEQYF.

This clone was counted a single time. CDR3 protein: CTSSLLLVSNYGYTF. CDR3 nucleotides: TGTACCAGCAGCTTACTGCTGGTATCTAACTATGGCTACACCTTC. The V gene is TRBV7-2, the J gene TRBJ1-2; D gene uncertain. Deletions cut 2 bases from V and 0 bases from J, with 10 bases between. The length of the CDR3 is 15 residues. Germline CDR1 and CDR2: SGHTA and FQGNSA. The full variable domain, completed using reference TRBV7-2 and TRBJ1-2, is GAGVSQSPSNKVTEKGKDVELRCDPISGHTALYWYRQSLGQGLEFLIYFQGNSAPDKSGLPSDRFSAERTGGSVSTLTIQRTQQEDSAVYLCTSSLLLVSNYGYTFGSGTRLTVV.

About this clone itself: Germline and junction disagree at one end, which may indicate a read error. The chain carries TRBV7-7 and TRBJ2-7; unclear D gene. The V gene's germline CDR1 is SSHAT and CDR2 FNYEAQ (reference sequence). This CDR3 spans 14 amino acids. Here the CDR3 reads CASSKTTGSYEQYF. The CDR3 DNA reads as TGTGCTAGCAGCAAGACGACGGGTTCCTACGAGCAGTACTTC.

This clone appeared a single time. V usage is TRBV18 and J usage is TRBJ2-6; D gene unclear. Trimming took 3 bases from V and 1 from J, leaving 13 bases between them. Germline lookup yields CDR1 KGHSH and CDR2 LQKENI. This CDR3 has 17 residues. The CDR3 region has the DNA TGTGCCAGCTCACCTGTCGTTTTGGGGTCTGGGGCCAACGTCCTGACTTTC. Its translation is CASSPVVLGSGANVLTF.